The 26 T cell receptor beta chains given below trace back to one sample, sequenced in a study of cytomegalovirus exposure and HLA in healthy donors. PCR amplification relied on 60 Vbeta primers (plus 13 Jbeta primers). Sequencing used immunoSEQ multiplex PCR; TCRdb keeps in-frame clones, though not all of them. The table lists about 96,000 clones, 65% to 85% of them singletons, with around 3.1% in the top ten. Sequencing was done on a sample of PBMCs. Receptor source: a female donor in good health and CMV-seropositive.

The V and J genes are TRBV20-1 and TRBJ2-7; the D is unclear. The germline V gene encodes CDR1 DFQATT and CDR2 SNEGSKA (reference sequence). The CDR3 length is 11 residues. V lost 4 bases to trimming and J lost 9 bases, with 13 bases between them. The CDR3: CSAKVSTGQYF. CDR3 in DNA: TGCAGTGCTAAGGTATCTACGGGGCAGTACTTC.

The CDR3 sequence is CATSSSRGAGGYTF. CDR3 sequence (DNA): TGTGCCACCAGCAGCTCACGGGGGGCGGGAGGCTACACCTTC. This chain connects TRBV15 to TRBJ1-2, with a possible D match to TRBD1 (6 bases). This CDR3 comprises 14 residues. CDR1 is LNHNV, CDR2 YYDKDF, per germline (reference sequence). V lost 3 bases, J lost 8 bases, and 16 bases lay in between.

The chain uses TRBV18 and TRBJ2-7, with D possibly matching TRBD2 (6 bases). The V gene's germline CDR1 is KGHSH and CDR2 LQKENI. The CDR3 is 12 amino acids. The ends were cut back, 0 bases at V and 6 bases at J, with 6 bases in the middle. Here the CDR3 reads CASSPPGGEQYF. DNA for the CDR3: TGTGCCAGCTCACCACCGGGGGGCGAGCAGTACTTC.

This clone is a singleton in its sample. The genes are TRBV30 and TRBJ1-2, with TRBD1 as a possible D gene (6 bases). V lost 2 bases and J 4 bases, leaving 11 bases between the germline ends. Germline V lookup: CDR1 GTSNPN, CDR2 SVGIG (reference sequence). The CDR3 totals 13 residues. The CDR3 bases are TGTGCCTGGAGTATGGACAGACGCTATGGCTACACCTTC. It codes for CAWSMDRRYGYTF.

This chain joins TRBV7-2 and TRBJ1-5; TRBD1 matches at 7 bases. The CDR3 sequence is 16 residues long. J was trimmed by 4 bases and V by 5 bases; bases with no gene match: 11. Germline CDR1 is SGHTA and CDR2 is FQGNSA. The DNA for the CDR3 is TGTGCCAGCAGCCCCAGCAGGGGGAGTGGTAATCAGCCCCAGCATTTT. Encoded protein: CASSPSRGSGNQPQHF.

CDR3 nucleotide sequence: TGCGCCAGCAGCGACCCCCGCAGGGGTACCGAAGCTTTCTTT. As protein: CASSDPRRGTEAFF. This rearrangement joins TRBV4-1 to TRBJ1-1; a weak D match, TRBD1 (6 bases). CDR3 length: 14 residues. CDR1 is MGHRA and CDR2 is YSYEKL in the germline V gene. V lost 5 bases and J lost 8, with 18 bases in between.

This clone has only a few counts. The chain is built from TRBV30 and TRBJ1-4, with D possibly matching TRBD1 (6 bases). The ends were cut back, 2 bases at V and 6 bases at J, with 10 bases in the middle. This CDR3 has 13 residues. CDR1 GTSNPN and CDR2 SVGIG come from the germline V gene (reference sequence). The CDR3 nucleotides are TGTGCCTGGAGTACGGGGGGCCATGAAAAACTGTTTTTT. Its protein product is CAWSTGGHEKLFF. Full variable domain (remainder filled in from reference TRBV30 and TRBJ1-4): SQTIHQWPATLVQPVGSPLSLECTVEGTSNPNLYWYRQAAGRGLQLLFYSVGIGQISSEVPQNLSASRPQDRQFILSSKKLLLSDSGFYLCAWSTGGHEKLFFGSGTQLSVL.

With regard to this clone: Additional DNA sequences in this sample encode the identical CDR3. V and J are TRBV7-2 and TRBJ2-1; tentative D call: TRBD1 (5 bases). CDR1 and CDR2 (germline): SGHTA, FQGNSA. V was trimmed by 1 base and J by 3 bases, leaving 7 bases between them. The CDR3 totals 14 residues. The CDR3 DNA is TGTGCCAGCAGCTTAGGGGGCAGCTACAATGAGCAGTTCTTC. Translating it yields CASSLGGSYNEQFF.

This clone appeared once. This sequence joins TRBV7-6 and TRBJ1-2; no reliable D call. CDR1 is SGHVS and CDR2 is FNYEAQ in the germline V gene. CDR3 size: 14 residues. The V gene lost 3 bases and the J gene lost 1 base, with 9 bases spanning the gap. CDR3 nucleotides: TGTGCCAGCAGCTTGAAGGAGGGTAACTATGGCTACACCTTC. This translates into CASSLKEGNYGYTF.

CDR3 sequence: CAWSPQGVSNQPQHF. The DNA of the CDR3 is TGTGCCTGGAGTCCCCAAGGGGTAAGCAATCAGCCCCAGCATTTT. This rearrangement joins TRBV30 to TRBJ1-5, with D maybe TRBD1 (5 bases). Deletions cut 2 bases from V and 1 base from J, with 12 bases between. The germline V gene encodes CDR1 GTSNPN and CDR2 SVGIG (reference sequence). This CDR3 has 15 residues.

This chain joins TRBV7-2 and TRBJ1-6; 8 nucleotides align to TRBD1. J lost 7 bases, V lost 4 bases, and 9 bases had no gene match. The CDR3 runs to 16 residues. CDR1 is SGHTA and CDR2 is FQGNSA in the germline V gene. The CDR3 region is CASSSLGTGLNSPLHF. The CDR3 bases are TGTGCCAGCAGCTCGCTTGGGACAGGACTCAATTCACCCCTCCACTTT.

The CDR3 loop is CASSGKGEQYF. The CDR3 DNA reads as TGTGCCAGCAGTGGGAAGGGGGAGCAGTACTTC. V gene TRBV2 combines with J gene TRBJ2-7; D possibly corresponds to TRBD1 (5 bases). The CDR3 totals 11 residues. Germline V gene lookup returns CDR1 SNHLY and CDR2 FYNNEI. Trimming cost V 4 bases and J 7 bases, with 8 bases left between them.

This chain uses TRBV2 with TRBJ2-7; a possible D gene is TRBD2 (5 bases). V dropped 7 bases and J dropped 6 bases, with 19 bases sitting between them. This CDR3 has 14 residues. CDR1 is SNHLY and CDR2 is FYNNEI in the germline V gene. The CDR3 here is CASTLRRAGFEQYF. CDR3 nucleotide sequence: TGTGCCAGCACCCTCCGGCGGGCTGGATTCGAGCAGTACTTC.

Concerning this clone itself: One end of the junction is discordant with germline, which a read error may explain. This chain joins TRBV7-7 and TRBJ2-3, with a possible D match to TRBD2 (6 bases). Germline V lookup: CDR1 SSHAT, CDR2 FNYEAQ (reference sequence). The CDR3 is 14 amino acids. CDR3 sequence: CASSSDYSTDTQYF. In DNA form, the CDR3 reads TGTGCTAGCAGCTCGGACTATAGCACAGATACGCAGTATTTT.

The V and J genes are TRBV11-2 and TRBJ2-3; 12 nucleotides line up with TRBD2. Germline assignment: CDR1 SGHAT and CDR2 FQNNGV. With V trimmed by 6 bases and J by 1 base, 5 bases remained unmatched. This CDR3 is built from 16 residues. The CDR3 DNA sequence: TGTGCCAGCAGATTGACTAGCGGGGGCCGCACAGATACGCAGTATTTT. Translating gives CASRLTSGGRTDTQYF.

The V call is TRBV7-6, the J call TRBJ2-3, with 10 positions matching TRBD1. V trimming: 5 bases; J trimming: 3 bases; junction bases outside the gene matches: 5. The CDR3 extends over 15 amino acids. The germline CDR1 and CDR2 sequences are SGHVS and FNYEAQ. CDR3 coding DNA: TGTGCCAGCAGCCTTGACAGGGGGCTGACAGATACGCAGTATTTT. It is translated as CASSLDRGLTDTQYF.

This sequence joins TRBV10-2 and TRBJ1-1; no clear D. CDR3 length: 14 residues. Per germline, CDR1 WSHSY and CDR2 SAAADI. Trimming removed 0 bases at V and 1 base at J, with 6 bases between. CDR3 protein: CASSESPWNTEAFF. DNA of the CDR3: TGCGCCAGCAGTGAGTCCCCATGGAACACTGAAGCTTTCTTT.

This rearrangement joins TRBV29-1 to TRBJ2-7, with 8 bases aligning to TRBD2. V trimming: 7 bases; J trimming: 7 bases; junction bases outside the gene matches: 12. The CDR3 length is 13 residues. Germline V gene data show CDR1 as SQVTM and CDR2 as ANQGSEA. The CDR3 coding sequence is TGCAGCGCCCGGGGGGGGGCCCAGGGGGAGCAGTACTTC. Translation gives CSARGGAQGEQYF.

The chain carries TRBV19 and TRBJ1-1, with a tentative D call TRBD1 (5 bases). V dropped 7 bases and J dropped 2 bases, with 11 bases sitting between them. Germline assignment: CDR1 LNHDA and CDR2 SQIVND (reference sequence). This CDR3 comprises 13 residues. The CDR3, as DNA: TGTGCCAGTAATCAGGGAACAAACACTGAAGCTTTCTTT. It codes for CASNQGTNTEAFF.

The chain links TRBV29-1 to TRBJ2-1, with D perhaps matching TRBD2 (5 bases). Germline CDR1 is SQVTM and CDR2 is ANQGSEA. V lost 3 bases and J 5 bases, leaving 8 bases between the germline ends. The CDR3 sequence is 12 residues long. The CDR3: CSVDGRNNEQFF. Written as DNA, the CDR3 is TGCAGCGTTGATGGGAGAAACAATGAGCAGTTCTTC.

The chain uses TRBV7-2 and TRBJ2-1; D uncertain. V lost 5 bases, J lost 0 bases, and 11 bases lay in between. The germline gives CDR1 SGHTA, CDR2 FQGNSA. This CDR3 comprises 15 residues. CDR3 amino acids: CASSPSSSSYNEQFF. The CDR3 DNA reads TGTGCCAGCAGCCCCTCGTCCAGCTCCTACAATGAGCAGTTCTTC.

This clone was observed once. The chain couples TRBV6-5 to TRBJ2-5; 7 nucleotides align to TRBD1. The DNA end is a closer match to TRBJ2-7, so the J assignment may be wrong. Germline CDR1 MNHEY, CDR2 SVGAGI. The CDR3 extends over 14 amino acids. CDR3: CASSFRDRSYEQYF. CDR3 nucleotide sequence: TGTGCCAGCTCATTCCGGGACAGATCCTACGAGCAGTACTTC.

This chain joins TRBV5-8 and TRBJ1-5; a weak D match, TRBD1 (5 bases). Germline loops: CDR1 SGHTS, CDR2 YDEGEE. The CDR3 loop spans 15 amino acids. The V end lost 1 base, the J end lost 7 bases, and 15 bases lay between the germline ends. The CDR3 region is CASSLTVGGEQPQHF. CDR3 DNA: TGTGCCAGCAGCTTGACTGTGGGAGGGGAGCAGCCCCAGCATTTT.

The chain employs TRBV21-1 and TRBJ2-7; the D call TRBD1 from the table was never checked on the DNA. TRBV21-1 is assigned pseudogene status. This CDR3 is built from 15 residues. The CDR3 is CASTRTGRLAYEQYF. In DNA form, the CDR3 reads TGTGCCAGCACCCGGACAGGACGATTGGCCTACGAGCAGTACTTC.

This clone was counted many times. The V and J genes are TRBV7-9 and TRBJ1-1; 7 bases fit TRBD1. CDR3 length: 12 residues. Germline trimming cut 3 bases from V and 8 bases from J; bases unmatched to any gene: 3. Germline values: CDR1 SEHNR, CDR2 FQNEAQ (reference sequence). CDR3: CASSLVDREAFF. The CDR3 DNA reads as TGTGCCAGCAGCTTGGTGGACAGGGAAGCTTTCTTT.

In this sample, this clone turned up a few times. This chain connects TRBV6-6 to TRBJ2-5; no firm D call. Between the trimmed V and J ends, which lost 8 bases and 4 bases, there was a span of 14 bases. Germline lookup yields CDR1 MNHNY and CDR2 SVGAGI (reference sequence). This CDR3 contains 13 residues. The CDR3 here is CASVAPNGETQYF. The CDR3 DNA reads TGTGCCAGCGTAGCTCCTAACGGAGAGACCCAGTACTTC.